Sequencing of this T cell receptor delta chain was carried out in a study of γδ T cells in repeated Plasmodium falciparum infection. Study-wide background: Age- and gender-matched Australian children served as comparison for malaria-exposed Malian children. Findings and caveats of the study: Vgamma9/Vdelta2+ T cells showed a stable polyclonal repertoire with shared TCRgamma sequences.

Germline CDR1 TSWWSYY, CDR2 QGS. V trimming: 1 base; J trimming: 0 bases; junction bases outside the gene matches: 25. This CDR3 is 26 amino acids long. TCRdb re-processed the multiplex PCR reads using CATT. The data contain tens of thousands of delta-chain clones, under 1.5% of them singletons. Gammadelta T cells were flow-sorted from PBMC into Vgamma9/Vdelta2+ and Vdelta2-negative populations for bulk analysis. This clone was counted at least ten times. What it recognizes is unknown. Sequencing was done on a sample of gamma-delta T cells from blood. This sequence joins TRDV1 and TRDJ3; 9 bases map to TRDD2. The J gene is not listed in TCRdb, so it was assigned here from a DNA match to germline. This TCR was sampled from a pool of human donors (malaria-infected and uninfected, not separated). The CDR3 DNA reads TGTGCTCTTGGGGAACACCCTTCCTACGTGGGTACTGGAAGAACCTTCAGCTCCTGGGACACCCGACAGATGTTTTTC. Encoded protein: CALGEHPSYVGTGRTFSSWDTRQMFF.